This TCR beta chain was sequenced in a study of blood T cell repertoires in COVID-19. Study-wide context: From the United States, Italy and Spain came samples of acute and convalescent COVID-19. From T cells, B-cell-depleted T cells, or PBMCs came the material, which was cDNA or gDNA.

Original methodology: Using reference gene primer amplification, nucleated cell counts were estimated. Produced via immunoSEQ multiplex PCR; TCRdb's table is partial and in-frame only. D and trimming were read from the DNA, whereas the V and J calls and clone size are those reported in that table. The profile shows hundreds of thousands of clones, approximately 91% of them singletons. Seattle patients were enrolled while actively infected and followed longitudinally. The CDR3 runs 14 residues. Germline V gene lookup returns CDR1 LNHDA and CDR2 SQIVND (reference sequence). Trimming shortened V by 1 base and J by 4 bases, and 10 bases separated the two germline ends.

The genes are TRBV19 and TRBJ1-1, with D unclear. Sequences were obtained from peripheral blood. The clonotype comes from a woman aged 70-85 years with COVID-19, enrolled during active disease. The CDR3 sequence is CASSIVGEGTEAFF. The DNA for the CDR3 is TGTGCCAGTAGTATAGTCGGGGAAGGCACTGAAGCTTTCTTT.